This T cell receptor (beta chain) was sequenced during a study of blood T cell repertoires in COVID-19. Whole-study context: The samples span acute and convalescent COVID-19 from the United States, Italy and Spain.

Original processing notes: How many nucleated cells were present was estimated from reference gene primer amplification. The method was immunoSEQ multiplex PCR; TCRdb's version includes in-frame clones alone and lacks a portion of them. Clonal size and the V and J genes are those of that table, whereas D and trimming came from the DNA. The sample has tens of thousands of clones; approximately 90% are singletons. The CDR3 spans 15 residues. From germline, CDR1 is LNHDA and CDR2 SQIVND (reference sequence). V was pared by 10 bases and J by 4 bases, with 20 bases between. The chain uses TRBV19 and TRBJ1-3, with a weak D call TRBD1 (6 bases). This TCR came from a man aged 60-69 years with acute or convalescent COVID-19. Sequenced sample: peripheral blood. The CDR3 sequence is CATIFESQGGNTIYF. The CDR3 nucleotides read TGTGCCACCATTTTTGAGTCACAGGGAGGAAACACCATATATTTT.